This T cell receptor (beta chain) originates from a study of cytomegalovirus exposure and HLA in healthy donors (dated by TCRdb to about 2017). For context, the study as a whole: An earlier analysis of some 550 of the donors reported about 250 Gb of sequence data and some 120 million unique TCR beta sequences from about 180 million T cells. Class I and class II HLA loci were covered by the typing at four-digit resolution. To study patterns of TCR occurrence, a later analysis re-analyzed previously published TCR beta repertoires from 550 to 800 donors and added high-resolution HLA genotyping. The study combined high-throughput TCR immunosequencing, statistical association of individual TCRs with disease status, and machine learning to predict cytomegalovirus infection status. An earlier analysis of around 580 of the donors used high-throughput TCR beta sequencing to judge whether each TCR beta V gene segment behaved as functional or pseudogenic. Rather than using new phenotypic data, the later analysis identified candidate immune exposures from TCR beta sequences and from how often those sequences occurred across donors. The T cell repertoires of 666 subjects were profiled by immunosequencing and related to cytomegalovirus serostatus. Among 398 genotyped donors of the cohort, an average of approximately 250,000 unique TCR beta nucleotide sequences were sequenced per donor, around a sixth of them non-productive. Of the roughly 410 genotyped donors, roughly 76% were placed in the genetic ancestry cluster associated with self-reported Caucasian donors. Donor age, sex, ethnicity and CMV serostatus were compiled alongside the repertoire data. The number of typed donors differed by locus: roughly 629-630 for A, B, C, DRB1 and DQB1; approximately 540 for DQA1; 606 for DPA1; and about 470 for DPB1. In a later genetic analysis, genome-wide SNP genotypes for about 55% of the 666 donors were used, and that subset was treated as a discovery cohort. Every discovery cohort repertoire had been produced on one sequencing platform. The study aimed to test whether cataloging public T cell receptors could reveal signatures of past pathogen exposure. Several DR-DQ haplotypes were handled as single units for association and clustering because linkage in the cohort was strong. A separate validation cohort of over a hundred different subjects was used in addition to the roughly 720-subject first cohort. Approximately 330 gigabases of sequencing data and roughly 81 million unique TCR sequences made up an early release that covered under 750 HLA-typed donors.

This clone has just a few counts. This clone's antigen is unknown. Base qualities were left out, and no much larger clone turns up one base away. To prepare the library, the immunoSEQ multiplex PCR assay was applied. For the multiplex PCR, a mixture combining 60 forward primers for TCR Vbeta segments and 13 reverse primers for TCR Jbeta segments was used. Amplification of the CDR3 region of rearranged TCR beta genes was performed with a multiplex PCR assay on genomic DNA. The Illumina HiSeq System was used to sequence the amplified TCR beta libraries as 87-base-pair reads. On the authors' methods: A later analysis tallied 70 million to 100 million unique TCR beta chains across the approximately 670 repertoires, and around 9.9 million of those chains were shared by two or more donors. To remove PCR and sequencing errors, raw reads were error-corrected and collapsed into unique sequences using a nearest-neighbor algorithm that merged closely related sequences. Alignment of CDR3 sequences to IMGT reference sequences was used to assign V, D and J gene segments. For a sequence to be retained, at least a six-nucleotide match to both a V gene segment and a J gene segment was required. A rearrangement was called productive if the CDR3 had no stop codons and remained in frame with V and J, and every other rearrangement was called non-productive. Following IMGT convention, CDR3 was defined as the stretch from the second conserved V-encoded cysteine to the conserved J-encoded phenylalanine. The earlier analysis of approximately 500 of the donors excluded sequences that lacked an unambiguous match to a single V gene segment. In an earlier analysis of approximately 610 of the donors, V segments were called functional above 56.7% productive rearrangements and were called segregating when the between-donor standard deviation exceeded 5%. A statistical classification framework was developed to diagnose cytomegalovirus status using the catalog of TCR beta chain sequences. A later analysis assigned V and J genes by comparing TCR nucleotide sequences with IMGT/GENE-DB human TR gene sequences. The TCRdist pipeline was used in a later analysis to assign CDR3 sequences and most-parsimonious VDJ recombination scenarios. A later analysis defined each TCR beta chain by its CDR3 amino acid sequence plus V-gene family, and excluded reads lacking a unique V-gene family. To address suspected cross-contamination and a sequencing artifact, a later analysis removed several hundred highly shared, low-generation-probability nucleotide sequences. In a later analysis, a clonal expansion index for each public chain was calculated from normalized within-repertoire ranks of inferred template counts. A later analysis computed generation probabilities with a VDJ recombination model fitted to out-of-frame rearrangements, and checked the results against IGoR. A later analysis scored TCR-TCR, TCR-HLA and TCR-CMV co-occurrence with hypergeometric tests, applying a repertoire-size bias correction to TCR pairs. In a later analysis, false discovery rates were estimated by permuting HLA or CMV assignments 20 times. A later analysis grouped co-occurring TCRs with DBSCAN, adding TCRdist sequence similarity when clustering within HLA-allele-positive subsets. Co-occurrence clustering excluded repertoires with fewer than 30,000 or more than 120,000 public chains, plus five with anomalous nucleotide sharing. In its TCRdb copy, this immuneACCESS table keeps in-frame sequences only and misses some clones. Where compared with another copy, unresolved V genes explain less than half of these, and the others have no known cause. Clone size and the V and J calls come from that table; the DNA yielded D and trimming. A total of under 200,000 clones appear in this sample, approximately 70% of them only once. In total, the top ten clones hold 1.5% to 2% of the sample.

Trimming leaves V shorter by 3 bases and J shorter by 10 bases, with the junction holding 7 bases beyond the gene matches. The germline V gene (reference sequence) gives CDR1 as PRHDT and CDR2 as FYEKMQ. CDR3 length: 15 amino acids, cysteine to phenylalanine. Of the read, only the CDR3 DNA is kept; its 45 bases are in frame from base 1. The cohort was made up of roughly 670 healthy bone marrow donors. All cohort members were sampled while nominally healthy, although unrecorded immune exposures were likely present. The donor was CMV seronegative and was included in the group of 352 seronegative cohort members. Each donor provided a peripheral blood sample, and peripheral blood mononuclear cells were used for TCR beta sequencing. Genomic DNA was extracted from the blood cell samples with the Qiagen DNeasy Blood Extraction Kit. The paper as a whole reports these results and caveats: In a later genetic analysis, fewer N-insertions in productive TCRs were reported among donors in an Asian-associated ancestry cluster than the roughly 700-donor mean. Most CMV-associated TCR beta chains appeared to be HLA-restricted in a later analysis, and the HLA associations seemed to be driven largely by CMV exposure. Some IMGT-functional V segments, including TRBV6-2 and TRBV6-3, could not be distinguished by the 87-base-pair reads and were therefore excluded. HLA typing was unavailable for some donors at each locus, so association tests used only the typed subset. A later analysis associated 15,000 to 20,000 TCR beta sequences with specific HLA alleles at a false discovery rate of 0.05. An earlier analysis of 587 of the donors showed that most TCR beta V segments appeared in productive rearrangements either about 87% or about 30% of the time, which broadly matched IMGT annotations. When HLA alleles, especially DR and DQ, strongly co-occurred, attributing TCR associations to individual alleles was difficult. In both the original and validation cohorts, the classifier was reported to diagnose cytomegalovirus status with high specificity and sensitivity. Correlated functional status among segregating V segments might reflect linkage disequilibrium, but an unknown experimental factor could not be ruled out. In this cohort, only TCR beta chains were sequenced, and detectable features were limited by the absence of alpha or paired-chain data. In a later analysis, HLA-associated TCR beta chains showed more clonal expansion and lower generation probabilities than non-associated chains that were equally common. A further reported finding was that TCR beta sequences accurately predicted the HLA-A and HLA-B alleles for most subjects in the first cohort. It was suggested by the authors that the approach could potentially be generalized to other disease states and immunological phenotypes. The study gave a list of more than 150 TCR beta chains associated with cytomegalovirus. V-gene and J-gene trimming of TCR beta chains was associated with a missense DCLRE1C variant in a later genetic analysis, and the association was replicated in an independent cohort. Across donors, most TCR sequences were observed very rarely, whereas some public TCRs were present in many individuals. The only immune exposure information available for the cohort was CMV serostatus. About 17 rarely observed V segments, including chromosome 9 orphons, were excluded from the earlier analysis of some 590 of the donors because counts were too low. According to a later analysis, TCR association rates differed among HLA loci, with DRB1 alleles showing the most associated TCRs and HLA-C alleles showing the fewest. A cluster of highly shared sequence variants was judged likely to represent a technical artifact of the sequencing pipeline. The presence/absence analyses assumed that sequencing depth was roughly uniform across donors, and that assumption may not be true. Several of the top co-occurrence clusters appeared to be linked to parvovirus B19, influenza, CMV and Epstein-Barr virus, according to a later analysis. A few of the identified cytomegalovirus-associated TCR beta chains were confirmed in vitro to be specific for cytomegalovirus antigens.

Material: PBMCs. Recombination connected TRBV13 to TRBJ1-6, with 9 bases aligning to TRBD1. The source is a woman aged 25-40 years in good health and CMV-seronegative. The DNA reads as follows: TGTGCCAGCAGCTTCCGGGACAGGGCGTTATCACCCCTCCACTTT. Its product reads: CASSFRDRALSPLHF.